The source of this T cell receptor (beta chain) is a study of OX40 agonist ivuxolimab in advanced cancers. The wider study: Given to patients was ivuxolimab, an agonistic anti-OX40 (CD134) antibody.

The method was immunoSEQ multiplex PCR; TCRdb's version includes in-frame clones alone and lacks a portion of them. The top ten clones hold around 0.47% of a sample with about 110,000 clones, about nine tenths of them seen once. The germline V and J ends were trimmed by 1 base and 5 bases, with 14 bases remaining between them. Per the germline V gene, CDR1 is SGHVS and CDR2 is FQNEAQ. The CDR3 is 15 residues long. The TCR originated in an adult with an advanced solid tumor such as melanoma, head and neck, liver or kidney cancer. The rearrangement links TRBV7-8 to TRBJ1-2; D is undetermined. The sequencing here drew on CD4+ or CD8+ T cells sorted from blood, taken in a trial of the OX40 agonist ivuxolimab. This CDR3 is CASSLDRSIRYGYTF. Here the CDR3 DNA reads TGTGCCAGCAGCTTAGACAGATCCATTCGGTATGGCTACACCTTC.